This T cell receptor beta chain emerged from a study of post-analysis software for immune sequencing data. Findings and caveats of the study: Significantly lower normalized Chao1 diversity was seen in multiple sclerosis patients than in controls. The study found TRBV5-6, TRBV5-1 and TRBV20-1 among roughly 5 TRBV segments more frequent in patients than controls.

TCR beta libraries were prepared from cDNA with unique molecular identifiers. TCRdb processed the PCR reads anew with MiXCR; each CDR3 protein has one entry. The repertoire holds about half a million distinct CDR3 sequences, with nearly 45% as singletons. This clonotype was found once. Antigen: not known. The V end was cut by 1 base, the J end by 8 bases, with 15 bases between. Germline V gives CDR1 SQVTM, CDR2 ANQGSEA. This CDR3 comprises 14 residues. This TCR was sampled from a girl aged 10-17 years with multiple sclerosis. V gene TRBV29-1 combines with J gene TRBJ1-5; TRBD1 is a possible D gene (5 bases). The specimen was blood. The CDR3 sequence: CSVEGTMAGEPQHF. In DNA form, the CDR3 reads TGCAGCGTTGAAGGGACAATGGCGGGTGAGCCCCAGCATTTT.